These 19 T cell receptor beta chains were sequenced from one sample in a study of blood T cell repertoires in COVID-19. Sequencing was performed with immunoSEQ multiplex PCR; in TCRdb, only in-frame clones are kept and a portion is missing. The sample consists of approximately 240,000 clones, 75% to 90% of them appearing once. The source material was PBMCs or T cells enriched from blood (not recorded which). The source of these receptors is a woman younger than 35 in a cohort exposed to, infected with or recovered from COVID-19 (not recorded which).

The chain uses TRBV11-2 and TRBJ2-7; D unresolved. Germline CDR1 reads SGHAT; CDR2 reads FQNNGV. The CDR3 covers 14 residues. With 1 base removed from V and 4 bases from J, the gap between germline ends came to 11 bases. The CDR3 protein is CASSLGTQSYEQYF. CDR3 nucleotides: TGTGCCAGCAGCTTAGGAACCCAGTCTTACGAGCAGTACTTC.

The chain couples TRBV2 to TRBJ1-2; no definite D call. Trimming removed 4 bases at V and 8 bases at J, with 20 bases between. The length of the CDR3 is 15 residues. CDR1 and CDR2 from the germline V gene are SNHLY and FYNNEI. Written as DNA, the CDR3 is TGTGCCAGCAGTGTTGAGGTCCGTCTAGTCGGGGGCTACACCTTC. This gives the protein CASSVEVRLVGGYTF. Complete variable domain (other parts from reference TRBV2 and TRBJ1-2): EPEVTQTPSHQVTQMGQEVILRCVPISNHLYFYWYRQILGQKVEFLVSFYNNEISEKSEIFDDQFSVERPDGSNFTLKIRSTKLEDSAMYFCASSVEVRLVGGYTFGSGTRLTVV.

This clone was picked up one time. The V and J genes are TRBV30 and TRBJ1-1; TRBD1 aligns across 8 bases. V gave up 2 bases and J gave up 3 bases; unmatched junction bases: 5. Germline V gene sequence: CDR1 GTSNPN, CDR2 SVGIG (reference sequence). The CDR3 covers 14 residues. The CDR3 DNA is TGTGCCTGGAGTCAGGGGGCTTGGGACACTGAAGCTTTCTTT. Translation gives CAWSQGAWDTEAFF. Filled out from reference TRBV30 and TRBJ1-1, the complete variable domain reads SQTIHQWPATLVQPVGSPLSLECTVEGTSNPNLYWYRQAAGRGLQLLFYSVGIGQISSEVPQNLSASRPQDRQFILSSKKLLLSDSGFYLCAWSQGAWDTEAFFGQGTRLTVV.

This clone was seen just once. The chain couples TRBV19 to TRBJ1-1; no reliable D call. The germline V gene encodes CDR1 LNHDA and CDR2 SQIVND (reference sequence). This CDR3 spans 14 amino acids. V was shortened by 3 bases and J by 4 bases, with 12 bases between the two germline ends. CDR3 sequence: CASSIRRGSTEAFF. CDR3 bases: TGTGCCAGTAGTATCCGGAGAGGGAGCACTGAAGCTTTCTTT.

The CDR3 bases are TGTGCCAGCAGGAGGGAAGGCTATGGCTACACCTTC. The encoded protein is CASRREGYGYTF. This chain joins TRBV2 and TRBJ1-2; unclear D gene. V dropped 6 bases and J dropped 4 bases, with 9 bases sitting between them. The CDR3 is 12 residues long. Germline values: CDR1 SNHLY, CDR2 FYNNEI.

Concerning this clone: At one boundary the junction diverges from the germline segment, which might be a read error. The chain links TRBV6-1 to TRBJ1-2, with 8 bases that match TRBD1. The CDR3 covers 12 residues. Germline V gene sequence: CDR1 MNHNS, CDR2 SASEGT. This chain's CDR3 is CASSEQDREDLF. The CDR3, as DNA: TGTGCCAGCAGTGAACAGGACAGGGAGGATCTCTTC.

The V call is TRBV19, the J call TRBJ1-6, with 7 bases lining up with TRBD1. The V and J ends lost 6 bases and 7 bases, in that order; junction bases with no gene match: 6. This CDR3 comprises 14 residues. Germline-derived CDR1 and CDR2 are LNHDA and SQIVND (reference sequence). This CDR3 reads CASRGQTGNSPLHF. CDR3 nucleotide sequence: TGTGCCAGTAGGGGACAGACGGGAAATTCACCCCTCCACTTT. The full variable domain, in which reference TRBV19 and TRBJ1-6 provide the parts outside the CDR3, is DGGITQSPKYLFRKEGQNVTLSCEQNLNHDAMYWYRQDPGQGLRLIYYSQIVNDFQKGDIAEGYSVSREKKESFPLTVTSAQKNPTAFYLCASRGQTGNSPLHFGNGTRLTVT.

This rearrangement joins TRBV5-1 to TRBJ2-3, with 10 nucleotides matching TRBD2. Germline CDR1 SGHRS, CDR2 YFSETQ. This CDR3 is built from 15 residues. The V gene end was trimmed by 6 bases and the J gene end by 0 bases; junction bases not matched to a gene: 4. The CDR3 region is CASNSGRGSTDTQYF. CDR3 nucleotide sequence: TGCGCCAGCAACAGCGGGAGGGGTAGCACAGATACGCAGTATTTT.

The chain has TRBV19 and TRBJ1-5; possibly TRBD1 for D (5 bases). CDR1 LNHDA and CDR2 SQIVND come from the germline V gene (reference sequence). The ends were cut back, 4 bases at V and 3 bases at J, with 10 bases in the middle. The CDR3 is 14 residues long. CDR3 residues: CASSNIGHNQPQHF. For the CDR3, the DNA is TGTGCCAGTAGTAATATTGGACACAATCAGCCCCAGCATTTT.

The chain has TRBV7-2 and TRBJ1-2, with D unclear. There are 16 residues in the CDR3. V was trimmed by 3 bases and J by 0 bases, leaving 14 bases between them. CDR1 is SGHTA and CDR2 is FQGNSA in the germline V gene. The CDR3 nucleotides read TGTGCCAGCAGCTTCCAGGCCTCTTGGGCTAACTATGGCTACACCTTC. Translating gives CASSFQASWANYGYTF.

The CDR3 DNA follows: TGTGCCAGTAGTGGGACTAGCGGGAGAACAGATACGCAGTATTTT. This gives the protein CASSGTSGRTDTQYF. The chain carries TRBV19 and TRBJ2-3, with TRBD2 identical over 14 bases. This CDR3 has 15 residues. Germline values: CDR1 LNHDA, CDR2 SQIVND (reference sequence). J gave up 3 bases and V 5 bases, and 1 base lay outside the gene matches.

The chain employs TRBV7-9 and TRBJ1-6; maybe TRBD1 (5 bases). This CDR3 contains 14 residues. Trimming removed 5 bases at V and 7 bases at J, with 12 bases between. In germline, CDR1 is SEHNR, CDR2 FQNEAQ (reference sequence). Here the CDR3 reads CASSPQRGNSPLHF. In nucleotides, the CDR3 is TGTGCCAGCAGCCCCCAAAGGGGAAATTCACCCCTCCACTTT.

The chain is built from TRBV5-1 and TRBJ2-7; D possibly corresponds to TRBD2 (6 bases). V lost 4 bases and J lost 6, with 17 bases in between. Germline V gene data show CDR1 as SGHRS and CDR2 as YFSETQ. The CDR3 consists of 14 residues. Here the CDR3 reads CASSLGVTGGEQYF. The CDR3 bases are TGCGCCAGCAGCCTGGGGGTAACCGGGGGCGAGCAGTACTTC.

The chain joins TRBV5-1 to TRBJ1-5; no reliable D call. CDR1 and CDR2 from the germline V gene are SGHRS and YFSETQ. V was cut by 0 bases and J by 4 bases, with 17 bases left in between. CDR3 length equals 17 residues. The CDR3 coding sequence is TGCGCCAGCAGCTTGGCTCCATCCAACAACCCTAATCAGCCCCAGCATTTT. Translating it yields CASSLAPSNNPNQPQHF.

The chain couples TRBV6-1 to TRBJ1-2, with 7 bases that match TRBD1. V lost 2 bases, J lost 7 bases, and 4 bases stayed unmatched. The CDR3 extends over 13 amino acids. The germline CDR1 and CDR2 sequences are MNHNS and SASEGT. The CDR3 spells CASSEWAGGGYTF. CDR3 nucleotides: TGTGCCAGCAGTGAATGGGCAGGGGGTGGCTACACCTTC.

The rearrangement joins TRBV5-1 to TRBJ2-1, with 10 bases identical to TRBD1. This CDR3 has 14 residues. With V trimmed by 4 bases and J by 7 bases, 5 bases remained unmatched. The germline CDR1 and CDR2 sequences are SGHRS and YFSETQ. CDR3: CASSVPGQGNEQFF. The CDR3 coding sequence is TGCGCCAGCAGCGTCCCGGGACAGGGGAATGAGCAGTTCTTC.

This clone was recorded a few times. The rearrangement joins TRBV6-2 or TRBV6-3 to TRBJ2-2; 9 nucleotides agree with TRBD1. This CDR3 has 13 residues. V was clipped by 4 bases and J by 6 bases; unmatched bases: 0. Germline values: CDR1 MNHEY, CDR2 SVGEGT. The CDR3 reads CASSWDRAGELFF. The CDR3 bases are TGTGCCAGCAGTTGGGACAGGGCCGGGGAGCTGTTTTTT.

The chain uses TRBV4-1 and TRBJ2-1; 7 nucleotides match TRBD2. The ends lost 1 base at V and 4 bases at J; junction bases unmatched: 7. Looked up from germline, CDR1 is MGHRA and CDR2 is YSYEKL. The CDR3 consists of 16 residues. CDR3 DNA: TGCGCCAGCAGCCAAGTTCGCGGGAGTAGTTACAATGAGCAGTTCTTC. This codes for CASSQVRGSSYNEQFF.

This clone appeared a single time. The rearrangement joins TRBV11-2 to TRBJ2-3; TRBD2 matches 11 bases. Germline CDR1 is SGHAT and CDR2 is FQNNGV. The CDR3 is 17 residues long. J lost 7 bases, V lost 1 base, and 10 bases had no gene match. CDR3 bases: TGTGCCAGCAGCTTAGCCTTACTAGCGGGGGCAATCAATACGCAGTATTTT. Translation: CASSLALLAGAINTQYF.